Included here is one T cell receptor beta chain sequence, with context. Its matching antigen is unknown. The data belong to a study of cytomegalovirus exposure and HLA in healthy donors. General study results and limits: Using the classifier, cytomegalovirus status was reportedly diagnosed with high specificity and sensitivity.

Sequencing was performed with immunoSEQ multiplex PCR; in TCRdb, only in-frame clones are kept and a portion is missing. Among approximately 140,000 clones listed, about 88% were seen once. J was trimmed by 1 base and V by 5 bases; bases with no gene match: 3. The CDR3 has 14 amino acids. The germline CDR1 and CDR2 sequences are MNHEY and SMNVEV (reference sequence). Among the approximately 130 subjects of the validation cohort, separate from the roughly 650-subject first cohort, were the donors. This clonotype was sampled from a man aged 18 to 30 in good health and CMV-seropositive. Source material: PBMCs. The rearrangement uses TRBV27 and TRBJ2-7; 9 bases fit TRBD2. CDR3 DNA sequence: TGTGCCAGCAGTAAGCTAGCGGGGTCCTACGAGCAGTACTTC. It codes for CASSKLAGSYEQYF.